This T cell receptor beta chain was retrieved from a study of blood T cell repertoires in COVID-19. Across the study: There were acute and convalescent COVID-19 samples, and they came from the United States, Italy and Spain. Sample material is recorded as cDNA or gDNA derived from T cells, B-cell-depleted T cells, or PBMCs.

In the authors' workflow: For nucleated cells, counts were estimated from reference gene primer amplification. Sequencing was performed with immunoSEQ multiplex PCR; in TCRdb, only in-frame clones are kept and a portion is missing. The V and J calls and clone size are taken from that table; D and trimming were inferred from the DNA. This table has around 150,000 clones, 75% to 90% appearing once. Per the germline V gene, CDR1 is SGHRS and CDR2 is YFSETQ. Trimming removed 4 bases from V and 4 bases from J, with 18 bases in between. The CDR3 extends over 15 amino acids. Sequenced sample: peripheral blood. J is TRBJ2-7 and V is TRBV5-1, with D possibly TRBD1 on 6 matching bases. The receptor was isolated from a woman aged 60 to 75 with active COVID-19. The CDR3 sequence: CASSRARTALYEQYF. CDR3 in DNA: TGCGCCAGCAGCCGCGCCAGGACAGCGCTATACGAGCAGTACTTC.